These T cell receptor beta chains were read from a single sample in a study of blood T cell repertoires in COVID-19. Some clones are missing from TCRdb's copy, which holds only in-frame ones; the method was immunoSEQ multiplex PCR. The data show fewer than 350,000 clones, with 65% to 90% seen just once and roughly 2.9% held by the top ten. The sequenced sample consisted of peripheral blood. These receptors were collected from a woman in her sixties with active or convalescent COVID-19. Each CDR3 is given with its conserved first and last residue. The order of the fields is clone size, D gene, J gene, V gene, CDR3 protein, CDR3 DNA. D genes are given only for firm matches. Clone size appears in some rows only: once, few, many, or a class for an expanded clone.

abundance: -
d_gene: -
j_gene: TRBJ2-2
v_gene: TRBV9
CDR3aa: CASSVADFGTGELFF
CDR3nt: TGTGCCAGCAGCGTAGCCGATTTCGGCACCGGGGAGCTGTTTTTT

abundance: -
d_gene: TRBD1
j_gene: TRBJ1-2
v_gene: TRBV6-6
CDR3aa: CASSYSSDRGDGYTF
CDR3nt: TGTGCCAGCAGTTACTCCTCGGACAGGGGCGATGGCTACACCTTC

abundance: -
d_gene: TRBD2
j_gene: TRBJ2-3
v_gene: TRBV4-2
CDR3aa: CASSQATGGPDTQYF
CDR3nt: TGTGCCAGCAGCCAAGCCACGGGGGGGCCAGATACGCAGTATTTT

abundance: -
d_gene: -
j_gene: TRBJ2-5
v_gene: TRBV11-2
CDR3aa: CASSSPNQETQYF
CDR3nt: TGTGCCAGCAGCTCTCCTAATCAAGAGACCCAGTACTTC

abundance: -
d_gene: -
j_gene: TRBJ1-1
v_gene: TRBV11-3
CDR3aa: CASSLAGPSTEAFF
CDR3nt: TGTGCCAGCAGCTTAGCAGGGCCGTCCACTGAAGCTTTCTTT

abundance: -
d_gene: TRBD1
j_gene: TRBJ1-1
v_gene: TRBV5-5
CDR3aa: CASSRAQGAVTEAFF
CDR3nt: TGTGCCAGCAGCCGCGCACAGGGGGCGGTCACTGAAGCTTTCTTT

abundance: -
d_gene: -
j_gene: TRBJ1-5
v_gene: TRBV10-1
CDR3aa: CASSAEFNQPQHF
CDR3nt: TGCGCCAGCAGTGCAGAATTCAATCAGCCCCAGCATTTT

abundance: -
d_gene: -
j_gene: TRBJ1-1
v_gene: TRBV1
CDR3aa: CTSSQGAERGCYTEAFF
CDR3nt: TGCACCAGCAGCCAAGGGGCCGAACGAGGGTGTTACACTGAAGCTTTCTTT

abundance: -
d_gene: TRBD2
j_gene: TRBJ2-3
v_gene: TRBV11-3
CDR3aa: CASSLDLASGDHRTDTQYF
CDR3nt: TGTGCCAGCAGCTTAGATTTGGCTAGCGGGGACCACCGAACAGATACGCAGTATTTT

abundance: -
d_gene: TRBD1
j_gene: TRBJ2-7
v_gene: TRBV4-3
CDR3aa: CASSQDGPGTALYEQYF
CDR3nt: TGCGCCAGCAGCCAAGATGGGCCCGGGACAGCCCTCTACGAGCAGTACTTC

abundance: once
d_gene: -
j_gene: TRBJ2-3
v_gene: TRBV2
CDR3aa: CASRARGVRTDTQYF
CDR3nt: TGTGCCAGCAGAGCTCGGGGAGTGAGGACAGATACGCAGTATTTT

abundance: -
d_gene: -
j_gene: TRBJ1-4
v_gene: TRBV6-5
CDR3aa: CASRQGFATNEKLFF
CDR3nt: TGTGCCAGCAGGCAGGGTTTTGCAACTAATGAAAAACTGTTTTTT

abundance: once
d_gene: TRBD1
j_gene: TRBJ1-1
v_gene: TRBV24-1
CDR3aa: CATSDPQGEFGRDTEAFF
CDR3nt: TGTGCCACCAGTGACCCGCAGGGGGAGTTCGGTAGAGACACTGAAGCTTTCTTT

abundance: -
d_gene: -
j_gene: TRBJ2-3
v_gene: TRBV20-1
CDR3aa: CSASRWGADTQYF
CDR3nt: TGCAGTGCTAGTAGGTGGGGGGCAGATACGCAGTATTTT

abundance: -
d_gene: -
j_gene: TRBJ1-5
v_gene: TRBV3-1/TRBV3-2
CDR3aa: CASSQVRGGTPQHF
CDR3nt: TGTGCCAGCAGCCAAGTGAGGGGAGGAACCCCCCAGCATTTT

abundance: -
d_gene: TRBD1
j_gene: TRBJ2-5
v_gene: TRBV19
CDR3aa: CASSLTGVKTQYF
CDR3nt: TGTGCCAGTAGCTTAACAGGGGTAAAGACCCAGTACTTC

abundance: -
d_gene: -
j_gene: TRBJ1-1
v_gene: TRBV7-9
CDR3aa: CASSAPTRWRGTMNTEAFF
CDR3nt: TGTGCCAGCAGCGCACCCACCAGGTGGAGGGGTACGATGAACACTGAAGCTTTCTTT

abundance: many
d_gene: -
j_gene: TRBJ2-7
v_gene: TRBV19
CDR3aa: CASQPRGSYEQYF
CDR3nt: TGTGCCAGTCAGCCTCGGGGCTCCTACGAGCAGTACTTC

abundance: -
d_gene: TRBD1
j_gene: TRBJ1-4
v_gene: TRBV10-2
CDR3aa: CASSVGQQVKKLFF
CDR3nt: TGCGCCAGCAGTGTGGGACAGCAAGTCAAAAAACTGTTTTTT

abundance: -
d_gene: -
j_gene: TRBJ2-5
v_gene: TRBV5-1
CDR3aa: CASSLGDRSSQETQYF
CDR3nt: TGCGCCAGCAGCTTGGGAGACAGAAGTAGCCAAGAGACCCAGTACTTC

abundance: -
d_gene: TRBD1
j_gene: TRBJ1-6
v_gene: TRBV4-3
CDR3aa: CASSRGTGENSPLHF
CDR3nt: TGCGCCAGCAGCCGAGGGACAGGGGAGAATTCACCCCTCCACTTT

abundance: once
d_gene: TRBD1
j_gene: TRBJ2-7
v_gene: TRBV28
CDR3aa: CASVPGQGYEQYF
CDR3nt: TGTGCCAGCGTACCGGGACAGGGGTACGAGCAGTACTTC

abundance: -
d_gene: TRBD1
j_gene: TRBJ1-5
v_gene: TRBV19
CDR3aa: CASSTTGTGYNQPQHF
CDR3nt: TGTGCCAGTAGTACCACCGGGACAGGGTACAATCAGCCCCAGCATTTT

abundance: -
d_gene: -
j_gene: TRBJ2-3
v_gene: TRBV5-6
CDR3aa: CASSFRSGGADTQYF
CDR3nt: TGTGCCAGCAGTTTTAGATCGGGGGGCGCAGATACGCAGTATTTT

abundance: -
d_gene: TRBD2
j_gene: TRBJ2-7
v_gene: TRBV11-2
CDR3aa: CASSLGGGTSSYEQYF
CDR3nt: TGTGCCAGCAGCTTAGGCGGGGGTACCAGTTCCTACGAGCAGTACTTC

abundance: -
d_gene: -
j_gene: TRBJ2-3
v_gene: TRBV7-2
CDR3aa: CASSLEGPEGRPDTQYF
CDR3nt: TGTGCCAGCAGCTTAGAAGGGCCCGAGGGTCGACCAGATACGCAGTATTTT

abundance: -
d_gene: -
j_gene: TRBJ2-5
v_gene: TRBV3-1/TRBV3-2
CDR3aa: CASSQVGVLQETQYF
CDR3nt: TGTGCCAGCAGCCAAGTCGGGGTGTTACAAGAGACCCAGTACTTC

abundance: few
d_gene: -
j_gene: TRBJ2-5
v_gene: TRBV5-4
CDR3aa: CASSSAGTQETQYF
CDR3nt: TGTGCCAGCAGCTCGGCGGGGACCCAAGAGACCCAGTACTTC

abundance: few
d_gene: TRBD1
j_gene: TRBJ2-7
v_gene: TRBV5-6
CDR3aa: CASSFGTAAYEQYF
CDR3nt: TGTGCCAGCAGCTTCGGGACAGCAGCCTACGAGCAGTACTTC

abundance: -
d_gene: TRBD1
j_gene: TRBJ2-7
v_gene: TRBV7-3
CDR3aa: CASSLGGASEQYF
CDR3nt: TGTGCCAGCAGTCTAGGGGGCGCGAGTGAGCAGTACTTC

abundance: -
d_gene: -
j_gene: TRBJ2-4
v_gene: TRBV3-1/TRBV3-2
CDR3aa: CASADIYRQYF
CDR3nt: TGTGCCAGCGCCGATATCTACAGACAGTACTTC

abundance: once
d_gene: TRBD1
j_gene: TRBJ2-5
v_gene: TRBV6-5
CDR3aa: CASSNRGRRETQYF
CDR3nt: TGTGCCAGCAGTAACAGGGGGCGCAGGGAGACCCAGTACTTC

abundance: -
d_gene: -
j_gene: TRBJ2-1
v_gene: TRBV11-2
CDR3aa: CASSPGPSYLGDEQFF
CDR3nt: TGTGCCAGCAGCCCAGGGCCGAGCTACCTAGGGGATGAGCAGTTCTTC

abundance: -
d_gene: TRBD1
j_gene: TRBJ1-3
v_gene: TRBV11-2
CDR3aa: CASSFNTGGEVGNTIYF
CDR3nt: TGTGCCAGCAGCTTCAATACAGGGGGCGAAGTTGGAAACACCATATATTTT

abundance: -
d_gene: TRBD2
j_gene: TRBJ2-5
v_gene: TRBV10-3
CDR3aa: CAISESRGGHETQYF
CDR3nt: TGTGCCATCAGTGAGTCGCGGGGGGGCCATGAGACCCAGTACTTC

abundance: -
d_gene: TRBD1
j_gene: TRBJ2-5
v_gene: TRBV5-5
CDR3aa: CASSLTTGVLETQYF
CDR3nt: TGTGCCAGCAGCTTGACAACAGGGGTTCTAGAGACCCAGTACTTC

abundance: -
d_gene: -
j_gene: TRBJ1-2
v_gene: TRBV19
CDR3aa: CASSPLGQYGYTF
CDR3nt: TGTGCCAGTAGTCCTCTGGGCCAGTATGGCTACACCTTC

abundance: -
d_gene: TRBD1
j_gene: TRBJ2-3
v_gene: TRBV5-6
CDR3aa: CASSYGQGGGTDTQYF
CDR3nt: TGTGCCAGCAGCTACGGACAGGGCGGGGGCACAGATACGCAGTATTTT

abundance: -
d_gene: -
j_gene: TRBJ2-1
v_gene: TRBV30
CDR3aa: CAWSVGGAGFNEQFF
CDR3nt: TGTGCCTGGAGTGTAGGGGGGGCAGGTTTCAATGAGCAGTTCTTC

abundance: -
d_gene: TRBD1
j_gene: TRBJ1-1
v_gene: TRBV30
CDR3aa: CASGRDRGTADTEAFF
CDR3nt: TGTGCCTCGGGCCGGGACAGGGGTACTGCGGACACTGAAGCTTTCTTT

abundance: -
d_gene: TRBD2
j_gene: TRBJ2-3
v_gene: TRBV7-2
CDR3aa: CASSLLAGGTDTQYF
CDR3nt: TGTGCCAGCAGCTTACTAGCGGGGGGAACAGATACGCAGTATTTT